This is a list of T cell receptor beta chains from one sample in a study of tumor-infiltrating lymphocytes in primary liver carcinoma. TCRdb used MiXCR to reprocess the multiplex PCR reads, holding one entry per CDR3 protein. The sample carries about 54,000 distinct CDR3 sequences, 70% to 80% recorded once. Sequenced input: liver tumor tissue from sampling region 2. All receptors come from a man between 40 and 49 years old with primary liver carcinoma and hepatitis B virus infection. Each CDR3 is given without its conserved first and last residue. Fields, in order: J gene, V gene, CDR3 protein.

J: TRBJ2-2; V: TRBV4-1; CDR3: ASAQNGNTGELF
J: TRBJ1-1; V: TRBV29-1; CDR3: SPPGQMNTEAF
J: TRBJ2-2; V: TRBV6-4; CDR3: ASSSGLADSGELF
J: TRBJ2-1; V: TRBV11-2; CDR3: ASSLNDPYEQF
J: TRBJ2-7; V: TRBV11-2; CDR3: ASSRRDSTYEQY
J: .; V: TRBV11-2; CDR3: TSSQLADDTQH
J: TRBJ2-7; V: TRBV7-9; CDR3: AISSSRSGTGRIYEQY
J: TRBJ2-1; V: TRBV11-2; CDR3: ASSVYDAYEQF
J: TRBJ2-4; V: TRBV5-4; CDR3: VSSLSLAKNIQY
J: TRBJ2-1; V: TRBV6-6; CDR3: VSSEGLARGPIYNDQF
J: TRBJ2-1; V: TRBV11-2; CDR3: ASNLTSVYSEQF
J: TRBJ1-5; V: TRBV6-6; CDR3: ASSYRVEYSKQPQH
J: TRBJ2-1; V: TRBV12-3/TRBV12-4; CDR3: ASSPRGAGEDSYNEQF
J: TRBJ2-7; V: TRBV6-5; CDR3: ASSSRDIGRRGNKQY
J: TRBJ1-2; V: TRBV11-2; CDR3: ASRERGTTYGYT
J: TRBJ2-1; V: TRBV6-6; CDR3: ASSSATSGHNEQF
J: TRBJ2-3; V: TRBV2; CDR3: ASKQGLDMQY
J: TRBJ2-3; V: TRBV10-3; CDR3: AISMRILVGLSTDTQY
J: TRBJ2-3; V: TRBV11-2; CDR3: ASSPDDPLQIARSTGTQY
J: TRBJ2-3; V: TRBV2; CDR3: ASIGTTGTDTQY
J: TRBJ1-6; V: TRBV9; CDR3: ASSVEGFSPLH
J: TRBJ1-2; V: TRBV6-5; CDR3: AASLWDNYGYT
J: TRBJ2-7; V: TRBV11-2; CDR3: ASNLESHAEQY
J: TRBJ2-1; V: TRBV4-1; CDR3: ASSQSGTSSGNRQF
J: TRBJ2-1; V: TRBV12-3/TRBV12-4; CDR3: ASSPHGYDGQF
J: TRBJ2-3; V: TRBV4-2; CDR3: TRSQGERVRTDTQY
J: TRBJ2-7; V: TRBV6-5; CDR3: VSYPGQWHYERY
J: TRBJ2-1; V: TRBV7-3; CDR3: ASSLMPTSGVSSYNEQF
J: TRBJ1-1; V: TRBV11-2; CDR3: ASSRGGRGAASDTEAF
J: TRBJ2-2; V: TRBV11-2; CDR3: SSSPLAGGPRAGKLF
J: TRBJ2-7; V: TRBV6-1; CDR3: ASSGPTGDRQY
J: TRBJ1-4; V: TRBV11-2; CDR3: AGSADLRDGRSNEKQF
J: TRBJ1-2; V: TRBV28; CDR3: ASSTGYWVYGYT
J: TRBJ2-7; V: TRBV6-5; CDR3: ACSYSGQGGEQC
J: TRBJ1-1; V: TRBV7-9; CDR3: ARSLGGAEKNTEAF
J: TRBJ2-3; V: TRBV5-8; CDR3: ANNFISTNTGTQY
J: TRBJ2-6; V: TRBV24-1; CDR3: ATSGGTGANVLT
J: TRBJ2-2; V: TRBV28; CDR3: ASPLPDSGELF
J: TRBJ1-5; V: TRBV12-3/TRBV12-4; CDR3: ASSLMLAQPQH
J: TRBJ2-3; V: TRBV10-1; CDR3: ATSVTGTGTDTQY
J: TRBJ2-3; V: TRBV10-3; CDR3: AISARILAGLNKDTQY
J: TRBJ2-6; V: TRBV16; CDR3: ASRGGPSSGANVLT
J: TRBJ1-2; V: TRBV12-3/TRBV12-4; CDR3: PSSLLQGAHGYT
J: TRBJ2-1; V: TRBV11-2; CDR3: ASSSAGPGNEQL
J: TRBJ1-1; V: TRBV5-1; CDR3: ASSWDGQGLNTEAF
J: TRBJ2-2; V: TRBV11-2; CDR3: ASSLRPEKTGELF
J: TRBJ2-1; V: TRBV7-3; CDR3: ASSLNREGERF
J: TRBJ2-2; V: TRBV10-3; CDR3: AISEEYIGGELF
J: TRBJ1-2; V: TRBV6-6; CDR3: ASSYQGFYGYT
J: TRBJ2-7; V: TRBV12-3/TRBV12-4; CDR3: ACRGGSYEQY
J: TRBJ1-2; V: TRBV13; CDR3: ASSLARTGTNYGYT
J: TRBJ2-3; V: TRBV2; CDR3: ASSEGGDKDTQY
J: TRBJ2-7; V: TRBV12-3/TRBV12-4; CDR3: ASSLLGGGPPYDQY
J: TRBJ2-1; V: TRBV6-5; CDR3: VSSYTGDNEQF
J: TRBJ2-2; V: TRBV6-5; CDR3: ANSYTVDDTGELF
J: TRBJ2-2; V: TRBV29-1; CDR3: SVEEGGRENTGEPF
J: TRBJ2-6; V: TRBV2; CDR3: ASSDTSRANVLT
J: TRBJ2-1; V: TRBV15; CDR3: ATSRDRNYNEQF
J: TRBJ2-5; V: TRBV10-1; CDR3: ARSIGTAQETQY